The 13 T cell receptor beta chains below all came from one sample that was sequenced in a study of CD8 T cells in Susac syndrome. After extraction with the RNeasy kit, about 0.5 to 1 ug of the RNA was reverse transcribed using random hexamers. TCRdb re-called the immunoSEQ multiplex PCR reads with MiXCR, one entry per CDR3 protein. The repertoire holds about 280,000 distinct CDR3 sequences, about 85% seen once, with over 0.095% in the top ten. What was sequenced was CD8+ T cells from PBMCs. The source is a human donor with multiple sclerosis.

This chain joins TRBV9 and TRBJ2-1; perhaps TRBD2 as D (6 bases). V lost 0 bases and J lost 7, with 14 bases in between. Germline CDR1 reads SGDLS; CDR2 reads YYNGEE. There are 15 residues in the CDR3. CDR3: CASSVAPGSSNEQFF. The DNA of the CDR3 is TGTGCCAGCAGCGTAGCGCCCGGGAGTTCAAATGAGCAGTTCTTC.

V and J are TRBV20-1 and TRBJ2-3; 10 bases line up with TRBD2. The J segment lost 2 bases and the V segment lost 1 base, leaving 12 bases of the junction unmatched. There are 18 residues in the CDR3. CDR1 and CDR2 from the germline V gene are DFQATT and SNEGSKA (reference sequence). The CDR3 nucleotides read TGCAGTGCTAGAGGAATAGCGGGAGGACGTTTTTCCACAGATACGCAGTATTTT. It is translated as CSARGIAGGRFSTDTQYF.

This chain joins TRBV6-1 and TRBJ1-6; D ambiguous. The CDR3 runs to 13 residues. Germline V gene lookup returns CDR1 MNHNS and CDR2 SASEGT. V shed 5 bases and J shed 10 bases, with 12 bases lying between them. The CDR3 DNA is TGTGCCAGCAGTCCCGGAGGTGTATCACCCCTCCACTTT. Translating gives CASSPGGVSPLHF.

This chain connects TRBV10-1 to TRBJ2-1; no clear D. The CDR3 runs to 13 residues. Germline V gene sequence: CDR1 WNHNN, CDR2 SYGVQD (reference sequence). V was shortened by 8 bases and J by 6 bases, with 14 bases between the two germline ends. CDR3 DNA: TGCGCCAGCTCTCCTAGGACGGCCAATGAGCAGTTCTTC. Translation: CASSPRTANEQFF.

In its sample, this clonotype was seen once. The chain links TRBV5-1 to TRBJ2-7; tentatively, D is TRBD1 or TRBD2 (5 bases each). This CDR3 region has 16 residues. With 3 bases removed from V and 0 bases from J, the gap between germline ends came to 16 bases. Germline values: CDR1 SGHRS, CDR2 YFSETQ. The CDR3 nucleotides are TGCGCCAGCAGCTCCCCCGAGGGGAGACACTCCTACGAGCAGTACTTC. It translates to CASSSPEGRHSYEQYF.

This clonotype appeared a few times. The V call is TRBV20-1, the J call TRBJ2-7; 13 positions agree with TRBD2. The V and J ends lost 0 bases and 2 bases, in that order; junction bases with no gene match: 13. The CDR3 spans 19 residues. Germline CDR1 DFQATT, CDR2 SNEGSKA (reference sequence). The CDR3 DNA reads as TGCAGTGCTAGAGATTTAAACGAAGGACTAGCGGGAGCTGCCTACGAGCAGTACTTC. Amino acid sequence: CSARDLNEGLAGAAYEQYF.

The chain is built from TRBV7-9 and TRBJ2-3; TRBD1 agrees at 7 bases. CDR3 length: 14 amino acids. CDR1 is SEHNR, CDR2 FQNEAQ, per germline (reference sequence). V dropped 4 bases and J dropped 14; count of bases not matched to a gene: 15. The CDR3 is CASSSLRGGTETYF. CDR3 coding DNA: TGTGCCAGCAGCTCGTTGAGGGGTGGGACAGAAACGTATTTT.

The chain links TRBV7-8 to TRBJ2-1; D is uncertain. This CDR3 spans 14 amino acids. Trimming removed 0 bases at V and 7 bases at J, with 10 bases between. Germline values: CDR1 SGHVS, CDR2 FQNEAQ. The CDR3 sequence is CASSLALGGNEQFF. The CDR3 DNA reads as TGTGCCAGCAGCTTAGCGCTCGGTGGGAATGAGCAGTTCTTC.

This clonotype was seen a single time. This chain links TRBV27 with TRBJ1-5; D unresolved. Trimming left V 0 bases short and J 11 bases short, with 11 bases between. The germline CDR1 and CDR2 sequences are MNHEY and SMNVEV (reference sequence). The CDR3 loop spans 13 amino acids. The CDR3 nucleotides are TGTGCCAGCAGTTTATCGAGGAGGGCGGCCCAGCATTTT. Protein product: CASSLSRRAAQHF.

As regards this clonotype: At one end the junction does not follow the germline gene, possibly because of a read error. The chain combines TRBV6-1 with TRBJ2-1; 8 nucleotides match TRBD2. CDR1 MNHNS and CDR2 SASEGT come from the germline V gene. The CDR3 runs 16 residues. CDR3 protein: CASSHMVLAVVDEKFF. The CDR3 bases are TGTGCCAGCAGCCACATGGTACTAGCGGTAGTGGATGAGAAGTTCTTC.

With regard to this clonotype: One end of the junction does not line up with germline, which may come from a read error. The chain carries TRBV27 and TRBJ2-7, with 8 bases aligning to TRBD1. Germline-derived CDR1 and CDR2 are MNHEY and SMNVEV (reference sequence). This CDR3 contains 14 residues. This CDR3 is CATSPGTGSYEQYF. The CDR3 coding sequence is TGTGCCACCAGTCCCGGGACAGGATCCTACGAGCAGTACTTC.

The chain recombines TRBV5-4 with TRBJ2-7; 7 bases line up with TRBD2. After removal of 4 bases from V and 4 bases from J, the junction contained 11 bases not matched to a gene. CDR1 SGHNT and CDR2 YYREEE come from the germline V gene (reference sequence). The CDR3 runs to 15 residues. The CDR3: CASSNRRAGEYEQYF. For the CDR3, the DNA is TGTGCCAGCAGCAATAGAAGGGCGGGGGAATACGAGCAGTACTTC.

The genes are TRBV25-1 and TRBJ1-5, with a possible D match to TRBD1 (6 bases). The germline V gene has CDR1 MGHDK and CDR2 SYGVNS. V lost 1 base and J 5 bases, leaving 12 bases between the germline ends. The CDR3 contains 15 residues. CDR3 protein: CASSEFSGVDQPQHF. DNA of the CDR3: TGTGCCAGCAGTGAATTCTCAGGGGTAGATCAGCCCCAGCATTTT.